This TCR beta chain is from a study of radiotherapy plus CTLA-4 blockade in lung cancer. Patients with chemo-refractory metastatic non-small-cell lung cancer received focal radiation plus CTLA-4 blockade with ipilimumab. Some clones are missing from TCRdb's copy, which holds only in-frame ones; the method was immunoSEQ multiplex PCR. This sample carries roughly 77,000 clones, roughly four fifths of them seen once, and the ten largest clones take approximately 9.9%. The V end was cut by 2 bases, the J end by 2 bases, with 9 bases between. The CDR3 spans 14 residues. Germline V gene data show CDR1 as MNHEY and CDR2 as SVGAGI.

The sequenced sample was peripheral blood, obtained from a patient treated with radiotherapy plus ipilimumab. The rearrangement uses TRBV6-5 and TRBJ1-2; D is ambiguous. This receptor was identified in a human donor with non-small cell lung cancer whose response to radiotherapy plus ipilimumab could not be evaluated. This CDR3 reads CASSYEGGNYGYTF. CDR3 coding DNA: TGTGCCAGCAGTTACGAGGGCGGGAACTATGGCTACACCTTC.